This record covers a single T cell receptor beta chain. What it binds is not known. The authors reverse transcribed all of the isolated RNA, so sequencing captured expressed TCRB transcripts. Here immunoSEQ multiplex PCR was the method, and the copy in TCRdb shows in-frame clones only, minus some. This table has under 400,000 clones, roughly an eighth appearing once. The data were obtained in a study of beta chain features in type 1 diabetes. One heparinised blood draw, averaging approximately 120 mL, came from each donor. By way of CD45RO/CCR7/CD25/CD127/CD95/CD27, the CD4+ regulatory, stem cell-like memory, central memory and naive cells were sorted. This CDR3 contains 14 residues. Trimming shortened V by 5 bases and J by 4 bases, and 15 bases separated the two germline ends. In germline, CDR1 is KGHSH, CDR2 LQKENI. Findings and limits, study-wide: For Type 1 diabetes patients, all four CD4+ subsets carried TCRB CDR3s that were moderately but significantly shorter. PCR might pick shorter templates more often, in the same way for patients and controls.

The sequenced material came from naive CD4+ T cells from blood. The chain employs TRBV18 and TRBJ2-7; D may be TRBD1 (6 bases). The receptor's source is a woman between 18 and 29 years old with type 1 diabetes. The CDR3 sequence is CASSGIRDKYEQYF. In nucleotides, the CDR3 is TGTGCCAGCTCAGGGATCCGGGACAAGTACGAGCAGTACTTC.